This T cell receptor beta chain appears in the sequencing data of a study of tumor-infiltrating lymphocytes in localized non-small cell lung cancer. Study overall: Some samples were collected after neoadjuvant chemotherapy; smokers, never-smokers and several histologies were included.

Sequencing used immunoSEQ multiplex PCR; TCRdb keeps in-frame clones, though not all of them. The table shows some 17,000 clones, with less than 85% occurring only once. Study outcomes and limitations: Not all patients were TCR sequenced, owing to tissue quantity.

CDR1 is PRHDT, CDR2 FYEKMQ, per germline (reference sequence). The CDR3 totals 15 residues. V was cut by 2 bases and J by 5 bases, with 12 bases left in between. This clone was seen only a few times. Its antigen is as yet unknown. Sequenced input: lung tumor tissue. V gene TRBV13 combines with J gene TRBJ2-2, with no clear D. This sequence was found in a human donor with non-small cell lung cancer. The CDR3 bases are TGTGCCAGCAGCTTAAGACCTAGTGGAACCGGGGAGCTGTTTTTT. Encoded protein: CASSLRPSGTGELFF.